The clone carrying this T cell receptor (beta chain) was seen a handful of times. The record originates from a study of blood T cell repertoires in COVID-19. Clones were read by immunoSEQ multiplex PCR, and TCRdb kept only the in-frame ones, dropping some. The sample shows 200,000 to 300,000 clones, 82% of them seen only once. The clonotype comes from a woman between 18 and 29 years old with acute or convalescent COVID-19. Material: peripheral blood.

The CDR3, as DNA: TGTGCCTGGAGTGTGGTCGGTGGGGGGATTGCAGAGACCCAGTACTTC. Amino acids: CAWSVVGGGIAETQYF. The chain combines TRBV30 with TRBJ2-5; the D gene is possibly TRBD2 (6 bases). CDR1 and CDR2 (germline): GTSNPN, SVGIG (reference sequence). The CDR3 covers 16 residues. V dropped 0 bases and J dropped 4 bases, with 18 bases sitting between them.